This TCR beta chain was recorded in a study of blood T cells in healthy people across ages. Points from the study as a whole: Estimated diversity, derived from one million T cells, was regarded as an underestimate.

This clonotype was detected only a few times. Its cognate antigen is unknown. A J-beta primer mix and a sample-barcoded 5' primer were used in a second PCR of roughly 7 to 12 cycles. Per-sample output comprised a minimum of 3 million paired-end reads containing CDR3. Each CDR3 protein is one row after TCRdb ran MiXCR on the 5' RACE reads. Among 700,000 to 900,000 distinct CDR3 sequences listed, around a quarter were seen once. Trimming pared 5 bases from V and 5 bases from J, leaving 12 bases between. The CDR3 loop spans 13 amino acids. The germline V gene encodes CDR1 SGHAT and CDR2 FQNNGV. The sample was also reused in another study, on T cells of mothers and their children. That source notes: Each 15 ul cDNA reaction used approximately 1.6 ug RNA; all RNA was used. The shaping of TCR recombination output by thymic selection is similar in related and unrelated pairs.

Sequencing was carried out using blood. The rearrangement links TRBV11-2 to TRBJ2-5; weak D call: TRBD1 (6 bases). This clonotype was obtained from a boy younger than 18 in good health. CDR3 in DNA: TGTGCCAGCAGCCCAACAGGGTCGGAGACCCAGTACTTC. This codes for CASSPTGSETQYF.